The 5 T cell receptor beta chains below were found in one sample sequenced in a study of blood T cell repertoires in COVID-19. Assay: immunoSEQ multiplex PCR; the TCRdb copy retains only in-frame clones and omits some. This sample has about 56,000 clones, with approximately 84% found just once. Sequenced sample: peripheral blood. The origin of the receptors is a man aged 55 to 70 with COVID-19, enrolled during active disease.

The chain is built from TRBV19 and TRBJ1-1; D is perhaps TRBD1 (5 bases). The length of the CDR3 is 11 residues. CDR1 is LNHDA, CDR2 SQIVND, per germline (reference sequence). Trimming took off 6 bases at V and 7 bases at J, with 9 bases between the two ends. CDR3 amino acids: CASRGLHEAFF. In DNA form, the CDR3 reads TGTGCCAGTAGGGGACTTCATGAAGCTTTCTTT.

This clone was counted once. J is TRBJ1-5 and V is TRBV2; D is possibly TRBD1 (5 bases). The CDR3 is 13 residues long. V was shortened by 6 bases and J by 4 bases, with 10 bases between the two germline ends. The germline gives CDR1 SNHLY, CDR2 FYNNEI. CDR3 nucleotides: TGTGCCAGCAGCAGGGATGGGAATCAGCCCCAGCATTTT. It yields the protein CASSRDGNQPQHF.

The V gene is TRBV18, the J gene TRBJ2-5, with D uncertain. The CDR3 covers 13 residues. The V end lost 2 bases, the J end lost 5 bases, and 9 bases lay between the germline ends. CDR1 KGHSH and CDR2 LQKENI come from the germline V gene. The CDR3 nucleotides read TGTGCCAGCTCACCAGGGCTGGCGGAGACCCAGTACTTC. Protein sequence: CASSPGLAETQYF.

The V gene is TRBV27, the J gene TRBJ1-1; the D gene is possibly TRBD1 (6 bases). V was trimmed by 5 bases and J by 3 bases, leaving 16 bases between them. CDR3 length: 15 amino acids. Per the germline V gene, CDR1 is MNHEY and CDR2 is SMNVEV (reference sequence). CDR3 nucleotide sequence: TGTGCCAGCAGTACCAACAGGGCGCAGGACACTGAAGCTTTCTTT. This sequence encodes CASSTNRAQDTEAFF.

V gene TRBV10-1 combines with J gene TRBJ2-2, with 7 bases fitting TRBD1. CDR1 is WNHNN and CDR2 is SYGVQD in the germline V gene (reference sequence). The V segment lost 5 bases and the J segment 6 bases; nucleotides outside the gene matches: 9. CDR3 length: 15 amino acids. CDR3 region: CASSPQGEWAGELFF. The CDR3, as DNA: TGCGCCAGCAGTCCCCAGGGGGAATGGGCCGGGGAGCTGTTTTTT.